These 13 T cell receptor beta chains came from one sample sequenced in a study of early T cells in non-severe SARS-CoV-2 infection. TCRdb redid the calling of the 5' RACE reads with MiXCR, one entry per CDR3 protein. The profile shows 75,000 to 80,000 distinct CDR3 sequences, roughly a sixth of them singletons. The sequenced sample was whole blood. The receptors here all came from an adult who was a healthcare worker with PCR-confirmed SARS-CoV-2 infection or an uninfected control (not recorded which).

At least ten counts were recorded for this clonotype. The gene calls are TRBV12-3 or TRBV12-4 and TRBJ2-7; TRBD2 aligns across 13 bases. The CDR3 consists of 17 residues. The junction had 13 bases not matched to a gene; V was cut back by 6 bases and J by 5 bases. In DNA, the CDR3 is TGTGCCAGCAGACCGGGACTAGCGGGGACTACGGCTGACGAGCAGTACTTC. Its translation: CASRPGLAGTTADEQYF.

CDR3 protein: CASRTSGRSTDTQYF. The CDR3 nucleotides are TGCGCCAGCAGGACTAGCGGGAGGTCCACAGATACGCAGTATTTT. The chain uses TRBV5-1 and TRBJ2-3; 13 bases are a match to TRBD2. The germline CDR1 and CDR2 sequences are SGHRS and YFSETQ. With V trimmed by 5 bases and J by 2 bases, 2 bases remained unmatched. The CDR3 contains 15 residues. The complete variable domain, with remaining parts taken from reference TRBV5-1 and TRBJ2-3, reads KAGVTQTPRYLIKTRGQQVTLSCSPISGHRSVSWYQQTPGQGLQFLFEYFSETQRNKGNFPGRFSGRQFSNSRSEMNVSTLELGDSALYLCASRTSGRSTDTQYFGPGTRLTVL.

Only a few counts were recorded for this clonotype. This rearrangement joins TRBV6-4 to TRBJ2-1; TRBD2 aligns across 7 bases. Germline CDR1 and CDR2: MRHNA and SNTAGT. This CDR3 has 16 amino acids. Trimming removed 3 bases from V and 6 bases from J; junction bases left unmatched: 11. The CDR3 loop reads CASSEESGISGNEQFF. CDR3 coding DNA: TGTGCCAGCAGTGAGGAGAGCGGGATATCAGGCAATGAGCAGTTCTTC.

This clonotype came up a few times. The V and J genes are TRBV29-1 and TRBJ1-1; D is perhaps TRBD1 (6 bases). This CDR3 contains 11 residues. Germline assignment: CDR1 SQVTM and CDR2 ANQGSEA. The V end lost 4 bases, the J end lost 4 bases, and 7 bases lay between the germline ends. CDR3 in amino acids: CSVARGTEAFF. The CDR3 region has the DNA TGCAGCGTTGCCAGGGGCACTGAAGCTTTCTTT.

This clonotype was recorded at least ten times. DNA for the CDR3: TGTGCCAGCAGCCAAGATATGACGGGGGCGACCTACAATGAGCAGTTCTTC. Translating it yields CASSQDMTGATYNEQFF. The chain is built from TRBV4-2 and TRBJ2-1; D may be TRBD1 or TRBD2 (6 bases each). Germline V gene lookup returns CDR1 LGHNA and CDR2 YNFKEQ. Trimming pared 0 bases from V and 2 bases from J, leaving 14 bases between. This CDR3 is built from 17 residues.

This clonotype showed up just a few times. The rearrangement joins TRBV7-9 to TRBJ2-1, with 12 bases matching TRBD2. The germline V gene has CDR1 SEHNR and CDR2 FQNEAQ (reference sequence). V gave up 4 bases and J gave up 8 bases; unmatched junction bases: 12. The CDR3 is 17 residues long. The CDR3, as DNA: TGTGCCAGCAGCTCGTCCCGGACTAGCGGGAAAGGCGATGAGCAGTTCTTC. The encoded protein is CASSSSRTSGKGDEQFF.

This clonotype was detected only once. The chain has TRBV5-1 and TRBJ1-5, with D tentatively TRBD1 (5 bases). Trimming left V 4 bases short and J 6 bases short, with 17 bases between. This CDR3 contains 15 residues. Germline V gene lookup returns CDR1 SGHRS and CDR2 YFSETQ. The CDR3 region is CASSPSGGQGQPQHF. The CDR3 nucleotides are TGCGCCAGCAGCCCGTCGGGGGGTCAAGGTCAGCCCCAGCATTTT.

The chain joins TRBV11-2 to TRBJ2-1; 8 nucleotides agree with TRBD1. Germline lookup yields CDR1 SGHAT and CDR2 FQNNGV. The ends lost 6 bases at V and 2 bases at J; junction bases unmatched: 3. The CDR3 loop spans 14 amino acids. CDR3 sequence: CASSRTGTYNEQFF. The CDR3, as DNA: TGTGCCAGCAGTCGGACAGGGACCTACAATGAGCAGTTCTTC.

The gene calls are TRBV2 and TRBJ2-7; 7 nucleotides match TRBD1. Trimming removed 4 bases from V and 3 bases from J; junction bases left unmatched: 3. CDR1 SNHLY and CDR2 FYNNEI come from the germline V gene. The CDR3 is 13 residues long. CDR3 residues: CASSGGTDYEQYF. In DNA form, the CDR3 reads TGTGCCAGCAGTGGGGGGACAGACTACGAGCAGTACTTC.

This clonotype was detected only a few times. V is TRBV5-1 and J is TRBJ1-3; D is ambiguous. The CDR3 loop spans 13 amino acids. V was trimmed by 4 bases and J by 0 bases, leaving 5 bases between them. Germline V gives CDR1 SGHRS, CDR2 YFSETQ. CDR3 nucleotide sequence: TGCGCCAGCAGCAGGGACTCTGGAAACACCATATATTTT. Its protein is CASSRDSGNTIYF. Looking up the rest from reference TRBV5-1 and TRBJ1-3 gives the full variable domain: KAGVTQTPRYLIKTRGQQVTLSCSPISGHRSVSWYQQTPGQGLQFLFEYFSETQRNKGNFPGRFSGRQFSNSRSEMNVSTLELGDSALYLCASSRDSGNTIYFGEGSWLTVV.

This clonotype was detected many times. The chain's CDR3 is CASSSRGGNYEQYF. The DNA for the CDR3 is TGTGCCAGCAGTTCTAGAGGGGGAAATTACGAGCAGTACTTC. V and J are TRBV28 and TRBJ2-7; D might be TRBD1 (6 bases). The CDR3 spans 14 residues. Germline lookup yields CDR1 MDHEN and CDR2 SYDVKM. V lost 4 bases to trimming and J lost 4 bases, with 14 bases between them.

This clonotype was picked up a small number of times. V and J are TRBV9 and TRBJ1-6; D remains ambiguous. The CDR3 extends over 14 amino acids. V was clipped by 0 bases and J by 10 bases, with 11 bases between them. Germline-derived CDR1 and CDR2 are SGDLS and YYNGEE. CDR3 sequence (DNA): TGTGCCAGCAGCGTAGAGGCGGTTCGATCACCCCTCCACTTT. The encoded protein is CASSVEAVRSPLHF.

J is TRBJ2-5 and V is TRBV20-1; 8 nucleotides agree with TRBD1. The CDR3 spans 12 residues. V shed 6 bases and J 5 bases; nucleotides not matched to a gene: 5. Germline V gene lookup returns CDR1 DFQATT and CDR2 SNEGSKA (reference sequence). The CDR3 sequence: CSAPGGAETQYF. DNA for the CDR3: TGCAGTGCGCCAGGGGGCGCGGAGACCCAGTACTTC.